This T cell receptor (beta chain) was profiled in a study of neurological immune-mediated disorders (dated by TCRdb to between 2017 and 2020). The study in broad terms: Among the approximately 34 multiple sclerosis patients, relapsing-remitting MS was present in some 31 and secondary progressive MS was present in 3. The cohort comprised about 68 subjects: approximately 15 HAM/TSP patients, approximately 34 multiple sclerosis patients and about 20 healthy controls. Peripheral blood TCR-beta repertoires from patients with HTLV-I-associated myelopathy (HAM/TSP), patients with multiple sclerosis, and healthy controls were compared in the study using UMI-based sequencing. The 90 to 110 TCR-beta libraries covered PBMC samples along with longitudinal samples, technical triplicates, and paired sorted CD4+ and CD8+ T-cell subsets. On the study overall, not on this receptor specifically: Expanded clones from different subjects shared no identical CDR3 amino acid sequences, which suggests that TCR-beta repertoires were private in all groups. In a phylogenetic analysis, the repertoires of 18 out of 34 MS patients fell into a single cluster of related CDR3 sequences, pointing to a possible signature at the repertoire level. TCR clonal expansion was greatest in HAM/TSP patients and smallest in MS patients, who ranked below even healthy controls. No association of the MS cluster with clinical or MRI features was observed, and the need for larger cohorts was stated by the authors.

cDNA synthesis used template-switch 5'RACE with a primer carrying a 10-nucleotide random unique molecular identifier tagging each TCR transcript. Every sequencing run yielded over 200 million TCR-beta sequences covering 15-18 subjects. The RNeasy kit was used for extraction of total RNA. The KAPA Real-time Library Amplification kit was used to amplify TCR-beta VDJ regions with primers targeting the TCR constant region and the 5'RACE anchor. Sample indexes and Illumina adaptors were added in a first PCR, and a second PCR then increased library yield. After Ampure bead purification, the TCR product of roughly 650 bp was size-selected on a 2% E-gel SizeSelection system. Before pooling, libraries had their quality checked on a Bioanalyzer, their concentration measured with Qubit, and their quantity determined with the Kapa Library Quantification kit. Paired-end 2 x 150 bp sequencing of the libraries was performed on an Illumina HiSeq 2500. To increase sequence diversity, about 25-31% phiX was spiked into each library pool. As for how the authors treated the data: Quality-filtered reads were processed with the UMI-based MiGEC pipeline, which removed over 85% of raw TCR sequences during error correction. VDJ genes were aligned to IMGT germline references, and clonotypes were defined by unique CDR3 amino acid sequence plus V-J genes. Clonal expansion, Shannon diversity and CDR3 relatedness were evaluated with VDJtools (CalcPairwiseDistances, ClusterSamples), while phylogenetic trees were built in CLCbio workbench. Using coefficient-of-variation modelling across technical triplicates, the study counted a clone as expanded if it had at least 8 unique UMIs. TCRdb reprocessed the public reads (quality trimming at Q25 with fastp, clone calling with MiXCR) and kept in-frame beta chains. Rows with one shared CDR3 protein collapse into an entry with the most common genes and DNA. The V and J calls follow TCRdb's processing rather than the paper's. For this sample the table gives tens of thousands of distinct CDR3 sequences, of which less than 5.5% were detected only once. Together, the top ten hold 6.5% to 7.5% of the sample.

The table lists this clonotype with many counts. Its antigen is unknown. No clone much larger than this one lies a single base away; base qualities are absent. There are 16 amino acids in the CDR3, from cysteine to phenylalanine inclusive. The entry retains the CDR3 DNA only, 48 bases that are in frame from base 1. CDR1 and CDR2 were assigned from the germline V gene as SGHRS and YFSETQ. For this chain, trimming is 2 bases at the V end and 0 bases at the J end, and the number of junction bases without a gene match is 5. Unsorted PBMC libraries were generated from 2 million PBMCs stored in RNAlater at -80 °C until RNA extraction. The multiple sclerosis patients were enrolled in a US clinical protocol that used magnetic resonance imaging to evaluate disease progression. Peripheral blood was subjected to Ficoll-Hypaque density gradient centrifugation to isolate PBMCs, which were then cryopreserved in liquid nitrogen.

The V and J segments used are TRBV5-1 and TRBJ1-1; 9 central nucleotides agree with TRBD1. This receptor was obtained from a man aged 25 to 40 with multiple sclerosis. Sequenced input: PBMCs. The sequence in DNA is TGCGCCAGCAGCTTAGACACAGGGGGCCTGAACACTGAAGCTTTCTTT. This is translated as CASSLDTGGLNTEAFF.